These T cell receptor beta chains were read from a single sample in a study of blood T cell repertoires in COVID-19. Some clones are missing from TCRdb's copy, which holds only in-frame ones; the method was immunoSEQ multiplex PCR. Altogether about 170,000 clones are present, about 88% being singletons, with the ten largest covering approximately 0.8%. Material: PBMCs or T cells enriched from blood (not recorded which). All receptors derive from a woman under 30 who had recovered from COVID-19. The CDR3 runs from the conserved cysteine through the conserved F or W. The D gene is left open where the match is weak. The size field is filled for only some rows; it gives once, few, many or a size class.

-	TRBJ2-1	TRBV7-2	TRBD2	CASSLFYGRPMDEQFF	TGTGCCAGCAGCTTATTTTACGGGAGGCCCATGGATGAGCAGTTCTTC
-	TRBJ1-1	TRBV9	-	CASSVASRNTEAFF	TGTGCCAGCAGCGTAGCTTCCCGGAACACTGAAGCTTTCTTT
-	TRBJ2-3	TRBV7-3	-	CASTQGRGDTQYF	TGTGCCAGCACCCAGGGGAGGGGAGATACGCAGTATTTT
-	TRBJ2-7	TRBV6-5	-	CASSSAGEPSMEQYF	TGTGCCAGCAGTTCCGCAGGGGAACCCTCTATGGAGCAGTACTTC
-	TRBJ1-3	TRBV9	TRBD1	CASSVASGGFGGNTIYF	TGTGCCAGCAGCGTAGCTTCAGGGGGCTTCGGTGGAAACACCATATATTTT
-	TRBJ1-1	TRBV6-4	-	CASSEQGAAMDTEAFF	TGTGCCAGCAGTGAACAGGGAGCCGCCATGGACACTGAAGCTTTCTTT
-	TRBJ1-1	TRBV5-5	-	CASRRQTSTAAFF	TGTGCCAGCAGGCGGCAGACTTCGACGGCAGCTTTCTTT
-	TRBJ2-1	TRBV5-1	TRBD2	CASSSGTTLVDEQFF	TGCGCCAGCAGCTCCGGGACTACCTTGGTGGATGAGCAGTTCTTC
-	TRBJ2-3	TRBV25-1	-	CASSESADTQYF	TGTGCCAGCAGTGAATCCGCAGATACGCAGTATTTT
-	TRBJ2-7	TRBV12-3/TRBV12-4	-	CASSLGGIYEQYF	TGTGCCAGCAGTTTAGGCGGGATCTACGAGCAGTACTTC
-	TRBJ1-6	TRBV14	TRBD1	CASSQDGTGGSPLHF	TGTGCCAGCAGCCAAGACGGGACAGGGGGTTCACCCCTCCACTTT
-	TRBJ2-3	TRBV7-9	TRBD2	CASSLEGGRATDTQYF	TGTGCCAGCAGCTTAGAAGGCGGGAGGGCCACAGATACGCAGTATTTT
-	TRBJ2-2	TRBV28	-	CASSYPLRGRAGLFF	TGTGCCAGCAGCTACCCTCTTAGGGGGAGGGCCGGGCTGTTTTTT
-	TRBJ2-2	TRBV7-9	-	CASIPGSGLNTGELFF	TGTGCCAGCATCCCAGGGAGCGGGCTGAACACCGGGGAGCTGTTTTTT
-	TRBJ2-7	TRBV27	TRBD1	CASRRTGVYEQYF	TGTGCCAGCAGGCGGACAGGGGTCTACGAGCAGTACTTC
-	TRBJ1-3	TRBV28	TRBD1	CASSPDRAAGNTIYF	TGTGCCAGCAGTCCGGACAGGGCCGCTGGAAACACCATATATTTT
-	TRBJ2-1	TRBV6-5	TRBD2	CASSYSTRTSPEQFF	TGTGCCAGCAGTTACTCGACCCGGACTAGTCCTGAGCAGTTCTTC
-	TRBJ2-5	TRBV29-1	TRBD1	CSVETGEWETQYF	TGCAGCGTTGAAACAGGGGAGTGGGAGACCCAGTACTTC
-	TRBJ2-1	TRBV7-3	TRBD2	CASSLHSAGGFDEQFF	TGTGCCAGCAGCTTACATTCAGCGGGAGGGTTCGATGAGCAGTTCTTC
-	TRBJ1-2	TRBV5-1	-	CASSDIYGYTF	TGCGCCAGCAGCGACATTTACGGCTACACCTTC
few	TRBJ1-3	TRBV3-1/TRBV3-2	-	CASSRGDPGNTIYF	TGTGCCAGCAGCCGCGGGGATCCTGGAAACACCATATATTTT
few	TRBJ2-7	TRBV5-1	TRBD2	CASSLVPSGRQRSSYEQYF	TGCGCCAGCAGCTTGGTACCTAGCGGGAGGCAACGAAGCTCCTACGAGCAGTACTTC
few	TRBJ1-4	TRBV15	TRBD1	CATSRHTGGTNEKLFF	TGTGCCACCAGCAGACATACAGGGGGAACTAATGAAAAACTGTTTTTT
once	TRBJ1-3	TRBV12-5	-	CASGRGASGTIYF	TGTGCTAGTGGCCGCGGGGCCTCCGGCACCATATATTTT
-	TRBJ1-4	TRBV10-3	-	CAISDDREELFF	TGTGCCATCAGTGACGATCGGGAGGAACTGTTTTTT